Given below is one T cell receptor beta chain in context. Its matching antigen is unknown. PCR involved 60 Vbeta and 13 Jbeta primers. The protocol was immunoSEQ multiplex PCR, while the TCRdb copy is restricted to in-frame clones and leaves out a portion. The data contain 180,000 or so clones, nearly 80% of them singletons. This record belongs to a study of cytomegalovirus exposure and HLA in healthy donors. As for the study in general: Unique TCR beta sequences numbering about 100 million came from about 179 million T cells in an earlier analysis. Among a few hundred genotyped donors, roughly 80% fell in the Caucasian-associated ancestry cluster. Findings and caveats of the study: For TCR beta chains, V- and J-gene trimming was later linked to a missense DCLRE1C variant. It was in a later analysis that TCR association rates were seen to vary by HLA locus, highest for DRB1 and lowest for HLA-C.

This CDR3 has 14 amino acids. The V end lost 6 bases, the J end lost 5 bases, and 16 bases lay between the germline ends. Germline CDR1 reads WNHNN; CDR2 reads SYGVQD (reference sequence). The sequenced sample was PBMCs. The clonotype comes from a man aged 35 to 55 in good health and CMV-seropositive. This chain joins TRBV10-1 and TRBJ2-5, with D possibly being TRBD2 (6 bases). The CDR3 region has the DNA TGCGCCAGCAGCCCCGGGGGAGCGCTGGAGACCCAGTACTTC. Amino acids: CASSPGGALETQYF.